This entry lists 29 T cell receptor beta chains sequenced from one sample in a study of shared clonotypes between healthy human individuals. Measured with immunoSEQ multiplex PCR; TCRdb has only the in-frame clones, and not every one. The table lists 2 million to 2.5 million clones, 90% to 95% of them singletons. Sequencing used naive CD4+ T cells from PBMCs. Subset in this sample: CD45RA+ positively selected. All receptors come from a man between 18 and 35 years old in good health. Some clones in this sample may be carry-over from other donors' samples.

The V call is TRBV28, the J call TRBJ1-2; D perhaps matches TRBD1 (6 bases). The CDR3 spans 16 residues. V shed 5 bases and J shed 7 bases, with 23 bases lying between them. Germline V CDR1 and CDR2: MDHEN, SYDVKM. As DNA, the CDR3 is TGTGCCAGCAGTGGCCCGTTTTACAGGGCACAGGGTGGCTACACCTTC. This encodes CASSGPFYRAQGGYTF.

As for this clone: A single base separates this from a much larger clone, so it may be a read error. This sequence joins TRBV10-3 and TRBJ1-2, with D possibly being TRBD1 (5 bases). The ends were cut back, 3 bases at V and 5 bases at J, with 7 bases in the middle. The CDR3 consists of 12 residues. The V gene's germline CDR1 is ENHRY and CDR2 SYGVKD. CDR3 nucleotides: TGTGCCATCAGTGACAGGGAGTATGGCTACACCTTC. This codes for CAISDREYGYTF.

This chain links TRBV9 with TRBJ2-5; no firm D call. Germline loops: CDR1 SGDLS, CDR2 YYNGEE. The V and J ends lost 3 bases and 0 bases respectively, with 6 bases between them. The length of the CDR3 is 13 residues. CDR3 bases: TGTGCCAGCAGCGCCTCTAACCAAGAGACCCAGTACTTC. Its translation: CASSASNQETQYF.

Details on this clone: This CDR3 is also generated by other DNA sequences in the sample. The V call is TRBV30, the J call TRBJ2-1; no clear D. Germline V gives CDR1 GTSNPN, CDR2 SVGIG (reference sequence). The CDR3 covers 12 residues. Trimming removed 3 bases at V and 4 bases at J, with 7 bases between. The CDR3 loop is CAWRGGYNEQFF. CDR3 in DNA: TGTGCCTGGAGAGGTGGGTACAATGAGCAGTTCTTC.

A single count supports this clone. This chain links TRBV7-3 with TRBJ2-1; D is undetermined. The CDR3 runs 13 residues. The germline V and J ends were trimmed by 3 bases and 8 bases, with 11 bases remaining between them. CDR1 is SGHTA and CDR2 is FQGTGA in the germline V gene. The CDR3 is CASSFRRDDEQFF. The CDR3 DNA sequence: TGTGCCAGCAGCTTCAGGCGAGACGATGAGCAGTTCTTC.

The chain links TRBV5-1 to TRBJ1-2, with a weak D call TRBD1 (5 bases). CDR3 length: 14 residues. The germline V gene has CDR1 SGHRS and CDR2 YFSETQ. V lost 0 bases, J lost 8 bases, and 14 bases lay in between. The CDR3 sequence is CASSLGGDPGGYTF. In nucleotides, the CDR3 is TGCGCCAGCAGCTTGGGAGGGGATCCGGGAGGCTACACCTTC.

J is TRBJ2-5 and V is TRBV5-4; 8 nucleotides agree with TRBD2. The germline CDR1 and CDR2 sequences are SGHNT and YYREEE (reference sequence). There are 14 residues in the CDR3. Germline trimming cut 2 bases from V and 2 bases from J; bases unmatched to any gene: 2. CDR3 nucleotide sequence: TGTGCCAGCAGCTTCACTAGCGGTCAAGAGACCCAGTACTTC. Its translation: CASSFTSGQETQYF.

The CDR3: CASSSTGQGAYNEQFF. CDR3 coding DNA: TGCGCCAGCAGCTCGACCGGACAGGGAGCCTACAATGAGCAGTTCTTC. V and J are TRBV5-1 and TRBJ2-1; TRBD1 agrees at 8 bases. Germline trimming cut 3 bases from V and 2 bases from J; bases unmatched to any gene: 7. There are 16 residues in the CDR3. Looked up from germline, CDR1 is SGHRS and CDR2 is YFSETQ.

This sequence joins TRBV27 and TRBJ2-1; 14 nucleotides match TRBD2. The CDR3 extends over 17 amino acids. Germline values: CDR1 MNHEY, CDR2 SMNVEV (reference sequence). V was clipped by 1 base and J by 7 bases; unmatched bases: 6. This CDR3 is CASSLFPGLAGVNEQFF. In nucleotides, the CDR3 is TGTGCCAGCAGTTTATTTCCGGGACTAGCGGGAGTGAATGAGCAGTTCTTC.

For this clone: Other DNA sequences within the sample encode an identical CDR3. The chain recombines TRBV4-2 with TRBJ2-1, with D hard to call. Germline assignment: CDR1 LGHNA and CDR2 YNFKEQ. This CDR3 is 14 amino acids long. Deletions cut 0 bases from V and 4 bases from J, with 7 bases between. CDR3 region: CASSQDGRYNEQFF. For the CDR3, the DNA is TGTGCCAGCAGCCAAGATGGCAGATACAATGAGCAGTTCTTC.

The chain couples TRBV7-2 to TRBJ2-3; TRBD2 might be the D (5 bases). Germline CDR1 reads SGHTA; CDR2 reads FQGNSA. This CDR3 is 12 amino acids long. Deletions cut 6 bases from V and 8 bases from J, with 12 bases between. Here the CDR3 reads CASSSWAGTQYF. DNA of the CDR3: TGTGCCAGCAGTAGCTGGGCGGGTACGCAGTATTTT.

This clone was seen a single time. The chain's CDR3 is CASSEGLADSTDTQYF. CDR3 coding DNA: TGTGCCAGCAGCGAGGGACTAGCGGATAGCACAGATACGCAGTATTTT. V gene TRBV9 combines with J gene TRBJ2-3; TRBD2 aligns across 11 bases. The CDR3 has 16 residues. The J segment lost 0 bases and the V segment lost 3 bases, leaving 3 bases of the junction unmatched. Germline CDR1 SGDLS, CDR2 YYNGEE.

The rearrangement uses TRBV25-1 and TRBJ1-1; 10 bases match TRBD1. This CDR3 is 17 amino acids long. Germline V gene sequence: CDR1 MGHDK, CDR2 SYGVNS. The J segment lost 0 bases and the V segment lost 3 bases, leaving 7 bases of the junction unmatched. The CDR3 loop reads CASSDRDRGTMNTEAFF. Written as DNA, the CDR3 is TGTGCCAGCAGTGATCGGGACAGGGGCACCATGAACACTGAAGCTTTCTTT.

Concerning this clone itself: One junction end does not reproduce the germline sequence, and a read error may be involved. This chain links TRBV28 with TRBJ2-3; the D is unclear. The CDR3 spans 17 residues. The V gene's germline CDR1 is MDHEN and CDR2 SYDVKM. The CDR3 loop is CASSLLTWVNDTDTQYF. CDR3 nucleotide sequence: TGTGCCAGCAGCTTATTAACCTGGGTGAACGACACAGATACGCAGTATTTT.

The table lists this clone with a count of one. The chain is built from TRBV5-1 and TRBJ2-3; 7 nucleotides match TRBD1. The V segment lost 3 bases and the J segment 0 bases; nucleotides outside the gene matches: 4. The length of the CDR3 is 15 residues. Germline-derived CDR1 and CDR2 are SGHRS and YFSETQ. This chain's CDR3 is CASSWGQLSTDTQYF. Written as DNA, the CDR3 is TGCGCCAGCAGCTGGGGACAGCTTAGCACAGATACGCAGTATTTT.

The V and J genes are TRBV5-1 and TRBJ2-5; no clear D. The germline V gene has CDR1 SGHRS and CDR2 YFSETQ. V lost 0 bases and J lost 1, with 13 bases in between. The CDR3 spans 16 residues. CDR3 sequence reads: CASSLDAGSIQETQYF. In DNA form, the CDR3 reads TGCGCCAGCAGCTTGGACGCAGGATCTATCCAAGAGACCCAGTACTTC.

This chain links TRBV6-6 with TRBJ2-2; 8 bases align to TRBD1. CDR1 is MNHNY and CDR2 is SVGAGI in the germline V gene (reference sequence). The CDR3 sequence is 15 residues long. The J segment lost 0 bases and the V segment lost 6 bases, leaving 3 bases of the junction unmatched. CDR3 bases: TGTGCCAGCAGCCGACAGGGGTCGAACACCGGGGAGCTGTTTTTT. This translates into CASSRQGSNTGELFF.

The V gene is TRBV4-3, the J gene TRBJ2-7; 11 positions agree with TRBD2. Germline V gene sequence: CDR1 LGHNA, CDR2 YSLEER. The CDR3 covers 15 residues. The V and J ends lost 1 base and 5 bases, in that order; junction bases with no gene match: 4. CDR3 amino acids: CASSQATSGSHEQYF. The DNA for the CDR3 is TGCGCCAGCAGCCAAGCAACTAGCGGGAGCCACGAGCAGTACTTC.

The gene calls are TRBV29-1 and TRBJ1-1; 8 positions match TRBD1. Germline V gives CDR1 SQVTM, CDR2 ANQGSEA. Trimming at V came to 4 bases and at J to 7 bases, leaving 8 bases not matched to a gene. The CDR3 has 13 amino acids. The CDR3 coding sequence is TGCAGCGTTGCCCGGGACAGGAGGGATGAAGCTTTCTTT. Its translation: CSVARDRRDEAFF.

The gene calls are TRBV30 and TRBJ2-1; possibly TRBD1 for D (6 bases). Germline lookup yields CDR1 GTSNPN and CDR2 SVGIG (reference sequence). V shed 5 bases and J shed 8 bases, with 13 bases lying between them. CDR3 size: 12 residues. CDR3 amino acids: CAWGRGMHEQFF. As DNA, the CDR3 is TGTGCCTGGGGCAGGGGTATGCATGAGCAGTTCTTC.

The V gene is TRBV28, the J gene TRBJ2-3; a weak D match, TRBD1 (5 bases). This CDR3 region has 15 residues. Germline V gives CDR1 MDHEN, CDR2 SYDVKM. V was clipped by 6 bases and J by 2 bases, with 15 bases between them. CDR3: CASRPYARVTDTQYF. DNA of the CDR3: TGTGCCAGCAGACCCTATGCCAGGGTCACAGATACGCAGTATTTT. Full variable domain (remainder filled in from reference TRBV28 and TRBJ2-3): DVKVTQSSRYLVKRTGEKVFLECVQDMDHENMFWYRQDPGLGLRLIYFSYDVKMKEKGDIPEGYSVSREKKERFSLILESASTNQTSMYLCASRPYARVTDTQYFGPGTRLTVL.

This chain uses TRBV7-3 with TRBJ2-3, with 9 bases fitting TRBD2. Trimming took 7 bases from V and 6 from J; bases not matched to a gene: 8. CDR1 is SGHTA and CDR2 is FQGTGA in the germline V gene. The CDR3 totals 14 residues. The CDR3 DNA is TGTGCCAGCACCCTCGGGCGGGAGGGGGATACGCAGTATTTT. It encodes CASTLGREGDTQYF.

This clone has only one observation. V gene TRBV7-3 combines with J gene TRBJ2-7; 10 bases fit TRBD2. Trimming removed 5 bases from V and 6 bases from J; junction bases left unmatched: 10. CDR1 SGHTA and CDR2 FQGTGA come from the germline V gene. This CDR3 has 15 amino acids. CDR3 residues: CASSPNLAGVTEQYF. In DNA form, the CDR3 reads TGTGCCAGCAGCCCAAACCTAGCGGGAGTAACCGAGCAGTACTTC.

The rearrangement uses TRBV6-5 and TRBJ2-7, with 8 nucleotides matching TRBD1. Germline V gene lookup returns CDR1 MNHEY and CDR2 SVGAGI. V lost 7 bases and J lost 6; bases outside the gene matches: 11. This CDR3 has 14 amino acids. Here the CDR3 DNA reads TGTGCCAGCAAAACCGACAGGGGACCGGGCGAGCAGTACTTC. This gives the protein CASKTDRGPGEQYF.

CDR3 DNA sequence: TGTGCCAGCAGATTTGGGGACCTTTCAGGGGATGAGCAGTTCTTC. This sequence encodes CASRFGDLSGDEQFF. This sequence joins TRBV2 and TRBJ2-1; a weak D match, TRBD1 (6 bases). The CDR3 length is 15 residues. V lost 6 bases and J lost 8, with 20 bases in between. Looked up from germline, CDR1 is SNHLY and CDR2 is FYNNEI.

This chain uses TRBV7-2 with TRBJ2-7; 8 bases align to TRBD1. This CDR3 comprises 16 residues. In germline, CDR1 is SGHTA, CDR2 FQGNSA. Trimming cost V 5 bases and J 0 bases; bases outside gene matches: 9. The CDR3 DNA sequence: TGTGCCAGCAGCCCCCGACAGGGGACGAACTCCTACGAGCAGTACTTC. This codes for CASSPRQGTNSYEQYF.

This clone appeared once. The chain joins TRBV5-4 to TRBJ2-1; TRBD2 agrees at 8 bases. The germline gives CDR1 SGHNT, CDR2 YYREEE (reference sequence). V lost 3 bases and J lost 6; bases outside the gene matches: 5. The CDR3 runs to 14 residues. The CDR3: CASSSGLALNEQFF. DNA for the CDR3: TGTGCCAGCAGCTCAGGACTAGCACTCAATGAGCAGTTCTTC.

J is TRBJ2-1 and V is TRBV27; D is unclear. V lost 6 bases, J lost 5 bases, and 17 bases lay in between. CDR3 length equals 15 residues. Looked up from germline, CDR1 is MNHEY and CDR2 is SMNVEV (reference sequence). The CDR3 DNA is TGTGCCAGCAGACGCTTGACGCTTTCGGACAATGAGCAGTTCTTC. Amino acids: CASRRLTLSDNEQFF.

This chain connects TRBV4-1 to TRBJ1-1, with TRBD1 identical over 7 bases. The CDR3 contains 18 residues. Trimming took 2 bases from V and 0 from J; bases not matched to a gene: 12. Germline V gene sequence: CDR1 MGHRA, CDR2 YSYEKL. Here the CDR3 DNA reads TGCGCCAGCAGCCAACGACAGGGTTTAGTCCAAATGAACACTGAAGCTTTCTTT. Its translation is CASSQRQGLVQMNTEAFF.